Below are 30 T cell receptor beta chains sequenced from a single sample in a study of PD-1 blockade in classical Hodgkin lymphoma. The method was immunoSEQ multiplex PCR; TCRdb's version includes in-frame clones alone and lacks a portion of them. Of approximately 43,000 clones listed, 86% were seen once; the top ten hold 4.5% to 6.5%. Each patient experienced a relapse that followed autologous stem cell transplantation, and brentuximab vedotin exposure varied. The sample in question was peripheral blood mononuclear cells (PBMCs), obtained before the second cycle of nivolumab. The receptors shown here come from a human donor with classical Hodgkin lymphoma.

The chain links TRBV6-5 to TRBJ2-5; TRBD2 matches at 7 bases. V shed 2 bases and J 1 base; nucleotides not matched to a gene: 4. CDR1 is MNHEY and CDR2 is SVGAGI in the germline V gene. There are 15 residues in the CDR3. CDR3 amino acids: CASSYRPSGQETQYF. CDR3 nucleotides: TGTGCCAGCAGTTACCGGCCTAGCGGCCAAGAGACCCAGTACTTC.

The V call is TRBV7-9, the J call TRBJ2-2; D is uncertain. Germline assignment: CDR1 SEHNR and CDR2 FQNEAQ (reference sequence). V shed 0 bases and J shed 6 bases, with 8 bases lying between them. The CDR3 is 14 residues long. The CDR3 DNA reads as TGTGCCAGCAGCTTAGCGTCATCTGCCGGGGAGCTGTTTTTT. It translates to CASSLASSAGELFF.

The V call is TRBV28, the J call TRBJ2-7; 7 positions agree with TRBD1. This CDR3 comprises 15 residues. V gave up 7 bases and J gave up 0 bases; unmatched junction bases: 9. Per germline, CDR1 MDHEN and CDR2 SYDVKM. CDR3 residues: CASKLSGTVSYEQYF. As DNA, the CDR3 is TGTGCCAGCAAATTGTCGGGGACAGTCTCCTACGAGCAGTACTTC.

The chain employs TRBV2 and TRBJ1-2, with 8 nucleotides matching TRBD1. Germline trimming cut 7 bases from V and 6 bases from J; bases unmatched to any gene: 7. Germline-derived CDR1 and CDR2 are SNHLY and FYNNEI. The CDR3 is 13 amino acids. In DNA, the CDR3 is TGTGCCAGCACAAGGACAGGGTATGATGGCTACACCTTC. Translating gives CASTRTGYDGYTF.

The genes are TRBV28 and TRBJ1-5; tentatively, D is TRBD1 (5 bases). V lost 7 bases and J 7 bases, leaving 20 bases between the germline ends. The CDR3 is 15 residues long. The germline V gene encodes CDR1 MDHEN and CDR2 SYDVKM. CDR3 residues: CASTRGVGHHQPQHF. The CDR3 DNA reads TGTGCCAGCACCCGGGGGGTAGGACACCACCAGCCCCAGCATTTT.

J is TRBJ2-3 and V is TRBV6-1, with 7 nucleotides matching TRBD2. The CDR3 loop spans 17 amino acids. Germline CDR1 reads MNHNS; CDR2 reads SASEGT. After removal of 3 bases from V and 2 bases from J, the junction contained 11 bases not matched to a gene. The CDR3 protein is CASSERILGGSTDTQYF. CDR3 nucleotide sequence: TGTGCCAGCAGTGAGCGGATCTTGGGGGGGTCCACAGATACGCAGTATTTT.

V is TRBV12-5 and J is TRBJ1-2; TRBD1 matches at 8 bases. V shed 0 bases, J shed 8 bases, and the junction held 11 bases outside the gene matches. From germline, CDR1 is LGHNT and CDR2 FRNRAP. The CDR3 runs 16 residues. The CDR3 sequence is CASGLVGMQGASGYTF. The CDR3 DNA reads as TGTGCTAGTGGTTTGGTAGGAATGCAGGGGGCGTCGGGCTACACCTTC.

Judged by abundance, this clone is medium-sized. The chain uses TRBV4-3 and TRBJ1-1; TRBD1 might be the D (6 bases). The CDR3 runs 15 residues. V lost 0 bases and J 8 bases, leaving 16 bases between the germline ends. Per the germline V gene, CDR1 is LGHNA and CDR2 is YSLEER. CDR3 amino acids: CASSQDLGQMSEAFF. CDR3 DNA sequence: TGCGCCAGCAGCCAAGACCTCGGACAGATGTCCGAAGCTTTCTTT.

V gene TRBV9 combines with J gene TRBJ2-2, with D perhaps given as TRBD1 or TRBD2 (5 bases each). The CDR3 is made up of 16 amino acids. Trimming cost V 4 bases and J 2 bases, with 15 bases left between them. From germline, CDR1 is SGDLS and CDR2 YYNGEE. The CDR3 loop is CASSPIGAVNTGELFF. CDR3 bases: TGTGCCAGCAGCCCCATCGGGGCAGTTAACACCGGGGAGCTGTTTTTT.

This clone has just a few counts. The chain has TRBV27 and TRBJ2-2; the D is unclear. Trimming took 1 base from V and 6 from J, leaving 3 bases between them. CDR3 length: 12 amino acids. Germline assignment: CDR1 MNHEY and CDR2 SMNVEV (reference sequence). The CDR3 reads CASSLFPGELFF. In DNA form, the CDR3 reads TGTGCCAGCAGTTTATTCCCCGGGGAGCTGTTTTTT.

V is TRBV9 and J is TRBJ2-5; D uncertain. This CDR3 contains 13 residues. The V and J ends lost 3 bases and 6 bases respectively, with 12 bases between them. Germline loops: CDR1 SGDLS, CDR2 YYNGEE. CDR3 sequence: CASSAPPQQTQYF. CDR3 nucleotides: TGTGCCAGCAGCGCCCCCCCTCAACAGACCCAGTACTTC.

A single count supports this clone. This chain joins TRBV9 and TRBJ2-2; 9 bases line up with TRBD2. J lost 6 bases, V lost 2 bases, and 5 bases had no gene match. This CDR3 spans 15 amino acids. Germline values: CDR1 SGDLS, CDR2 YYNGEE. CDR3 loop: CASSVVASGAGELFF. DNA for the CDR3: TGTGCCAGCAGCGTGGTCGCTAGCGGGGCCGGGGAGCTGTTTTTT.

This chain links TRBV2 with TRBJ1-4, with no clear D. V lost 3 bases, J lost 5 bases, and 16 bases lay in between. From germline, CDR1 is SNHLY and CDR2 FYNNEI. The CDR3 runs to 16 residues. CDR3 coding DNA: TGTGCCAGCAGTGATGTGGGGAGATCCGGAAATGAAAAACTGTTTTTT. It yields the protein CASSDVGRSGNEKLFF. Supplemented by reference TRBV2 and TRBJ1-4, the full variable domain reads EPEVTQTPSHQVTQMGQEVILRCVPISNHLYFYWYRQILGQKVEFLVSFYNNEISEKSEIFDDQFSVERPDGSNFTLKIRSTKLEDSAMYFCASSDVGRSGNEKLFFGSGTQLSVL.

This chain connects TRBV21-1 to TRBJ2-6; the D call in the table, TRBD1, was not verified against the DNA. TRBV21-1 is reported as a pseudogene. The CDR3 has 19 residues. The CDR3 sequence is CASSVPPGTGDSGANVLTF. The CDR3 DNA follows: TGTGCCAGCAGCGTACCGCCCGGGACAGGGGACTCTGGGGCCAACGTCCTGACTTTC.

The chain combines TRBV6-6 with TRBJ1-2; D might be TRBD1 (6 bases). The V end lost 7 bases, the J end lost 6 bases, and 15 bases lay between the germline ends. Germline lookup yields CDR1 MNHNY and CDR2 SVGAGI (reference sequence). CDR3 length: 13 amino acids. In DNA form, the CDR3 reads TGTGCCAGCATCCTGACAGGATCCCATGGCTACACCTTC. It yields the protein CASILTGSHGYTF.

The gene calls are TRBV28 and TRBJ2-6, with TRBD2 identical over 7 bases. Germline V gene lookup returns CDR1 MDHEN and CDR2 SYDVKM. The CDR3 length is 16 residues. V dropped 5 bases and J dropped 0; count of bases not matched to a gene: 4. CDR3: CASSRGELSGANVLTF. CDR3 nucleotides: TGTGCCAGCAGTCGGGGGGAGCTCTCTGGGGCCAACGTCCTGACTTTC.

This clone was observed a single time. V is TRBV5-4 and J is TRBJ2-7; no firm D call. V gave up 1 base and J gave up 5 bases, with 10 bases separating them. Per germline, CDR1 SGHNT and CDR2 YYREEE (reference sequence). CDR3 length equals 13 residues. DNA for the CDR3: TGTGCCAGCAGCTTGATTGAGATCGACGAGCAGTACTTC. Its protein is CASSLIEIDEQYF.

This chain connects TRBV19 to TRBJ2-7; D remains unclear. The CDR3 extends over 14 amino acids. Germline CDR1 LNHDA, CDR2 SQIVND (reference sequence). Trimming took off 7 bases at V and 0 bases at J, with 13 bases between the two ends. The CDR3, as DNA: TGTGCCAGTAATCCTTCGGTGAACTCCTACGAGCAGTACTTC. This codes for CASNPSVNSYEQYF.

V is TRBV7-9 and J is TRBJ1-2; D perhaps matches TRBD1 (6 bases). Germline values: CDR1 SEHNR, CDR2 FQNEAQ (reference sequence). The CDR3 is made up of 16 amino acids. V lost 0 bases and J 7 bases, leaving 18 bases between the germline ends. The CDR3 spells CASSLAPYRDGSGYTF. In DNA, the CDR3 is TGTGCCAGCAGCTTAGCCCCGTACAGGGATGGCAGTGGCTACACCTTC.

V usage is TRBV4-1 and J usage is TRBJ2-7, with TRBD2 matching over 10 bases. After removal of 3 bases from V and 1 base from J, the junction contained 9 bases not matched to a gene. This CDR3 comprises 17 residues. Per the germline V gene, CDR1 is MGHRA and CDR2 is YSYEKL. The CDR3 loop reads CASSQGGVLAGSYEQYF. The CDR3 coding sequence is TGCGCCAGCAGCCAGGGAGGAGTACTAGCGGGATCCTACGAGCAGTACTTC.

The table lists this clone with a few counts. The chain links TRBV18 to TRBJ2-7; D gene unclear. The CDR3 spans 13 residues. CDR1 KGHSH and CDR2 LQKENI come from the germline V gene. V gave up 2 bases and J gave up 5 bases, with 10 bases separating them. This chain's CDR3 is CASSPATSHEQYF. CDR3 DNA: TGTGCCAGCTCACCAGCGACATCTCACGAGCAGTACTTC.

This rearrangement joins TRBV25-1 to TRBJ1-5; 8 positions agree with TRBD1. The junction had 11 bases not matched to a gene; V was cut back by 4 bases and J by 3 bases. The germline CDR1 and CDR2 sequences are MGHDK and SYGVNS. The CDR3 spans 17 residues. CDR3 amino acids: CASSAGGQGGPNQPQHF. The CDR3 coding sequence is TGTGCCAGCAGTGCTGGCGGACAGGGAGGTCCCAATCAGCCCCAGCATTTT. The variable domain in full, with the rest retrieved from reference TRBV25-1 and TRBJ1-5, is EADIYQTPRYLVIGTGKKITLECSQTMGHDKMYWYQQDPGMELHLIHYSYGVNSTEKGDLSSESTVSRIRTEHFPLTLESARPSHTSQYLCASSAGGQGGPNQPQHFGDGTRLSIL.

The CDR3 reads CASADSFYSNQPQHF. The CDR3 DNA reads as TGTGCCAGCGCGGACAGCTTCTATAGCAATCAGCCCCAGCATTTT. V usage is TRBV6-6 and J usage is TRBJ1-5; D possibly corresponds to TRBD1 (6 bases). Per germline, CDR1 MNHNY and CDR2 SVGAGI (reference sequence). Trimming removed 8 bases from V and 0 bases from J, with 14 bases in between. The CDR3 covers 15 residues.

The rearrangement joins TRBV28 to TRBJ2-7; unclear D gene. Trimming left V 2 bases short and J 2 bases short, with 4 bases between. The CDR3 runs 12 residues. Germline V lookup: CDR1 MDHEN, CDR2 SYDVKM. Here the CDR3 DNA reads TGTGCCAGCAGTTTAACGACCTACGAGCAGTACTTC. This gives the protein CASSLTTYEQYF.

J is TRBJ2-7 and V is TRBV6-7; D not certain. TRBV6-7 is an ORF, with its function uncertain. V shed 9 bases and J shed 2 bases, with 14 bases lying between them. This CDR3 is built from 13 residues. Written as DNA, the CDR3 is TGTGCCAGTGGTGCGGAACGACCCTACGAGCAGTACTTC. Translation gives CASGAERPYEQYF.

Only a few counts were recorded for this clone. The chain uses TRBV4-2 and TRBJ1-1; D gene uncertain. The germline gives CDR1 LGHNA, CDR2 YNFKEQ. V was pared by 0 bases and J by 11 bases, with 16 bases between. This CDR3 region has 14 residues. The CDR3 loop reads CASSQDRGIGFAFF. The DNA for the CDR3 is TGTGCCAGCAGCCAAGATCGTGGGATAGGGTTTGCTTTCTTT.

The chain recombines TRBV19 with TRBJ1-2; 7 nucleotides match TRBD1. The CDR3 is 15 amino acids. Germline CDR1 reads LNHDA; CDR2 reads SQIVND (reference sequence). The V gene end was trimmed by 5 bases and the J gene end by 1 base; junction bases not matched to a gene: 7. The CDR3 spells CASSFRDRSNYGYTF. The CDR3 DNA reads TGTGCCAGTAGTTTCCGGGACAGAAGTAACTATGGCTACACCTTC.

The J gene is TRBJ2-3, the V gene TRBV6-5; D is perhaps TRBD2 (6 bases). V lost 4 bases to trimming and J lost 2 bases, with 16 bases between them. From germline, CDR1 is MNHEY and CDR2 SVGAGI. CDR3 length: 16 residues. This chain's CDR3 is CASSSTMGLPTDTQYF. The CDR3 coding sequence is TGTGCCAGCAGTTCCACGATGGGACTTCCCACAGATACGCAGTATTTT.

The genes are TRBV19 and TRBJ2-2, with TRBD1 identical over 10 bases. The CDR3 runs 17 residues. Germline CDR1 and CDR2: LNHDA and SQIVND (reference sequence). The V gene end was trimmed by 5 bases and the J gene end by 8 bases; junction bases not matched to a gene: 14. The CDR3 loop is CASSSRPGTGVSGELFF. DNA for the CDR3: TGTGCCAGTAGTTCGCGTCCCGGGACAGGGGTATCGGGGGAGCTGTTTTTT.

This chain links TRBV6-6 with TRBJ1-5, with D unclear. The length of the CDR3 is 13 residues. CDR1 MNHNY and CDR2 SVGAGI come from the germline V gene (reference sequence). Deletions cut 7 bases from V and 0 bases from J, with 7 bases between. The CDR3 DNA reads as TGTGCCAGCAAAGGAGATAGCAATCAGCCCCAGCATTTT. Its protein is CASKGDSNQPQHF.